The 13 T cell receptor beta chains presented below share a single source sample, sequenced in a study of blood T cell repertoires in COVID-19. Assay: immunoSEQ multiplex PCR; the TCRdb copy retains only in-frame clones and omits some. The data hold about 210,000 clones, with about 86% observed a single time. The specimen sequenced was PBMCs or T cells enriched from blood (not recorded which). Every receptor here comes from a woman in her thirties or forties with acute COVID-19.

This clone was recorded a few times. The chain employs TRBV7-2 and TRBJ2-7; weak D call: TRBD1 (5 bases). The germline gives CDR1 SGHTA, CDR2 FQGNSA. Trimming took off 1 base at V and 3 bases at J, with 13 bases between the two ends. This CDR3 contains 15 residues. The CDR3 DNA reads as TGTGCCAGCAGCTTAGGGGGCACAGCTTACTACGAGCAGTACTTC. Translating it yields CASSLGGTAYYEQYF.

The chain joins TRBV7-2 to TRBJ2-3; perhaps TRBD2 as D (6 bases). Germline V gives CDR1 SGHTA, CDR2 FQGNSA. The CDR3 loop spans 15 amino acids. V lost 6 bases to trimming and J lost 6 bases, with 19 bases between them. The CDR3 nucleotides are TGTGCCAGCAGGCCCGGGACTCTAGTGAGCGATACGCAGTATTTT. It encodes CASRPGTLVSDTQYF.

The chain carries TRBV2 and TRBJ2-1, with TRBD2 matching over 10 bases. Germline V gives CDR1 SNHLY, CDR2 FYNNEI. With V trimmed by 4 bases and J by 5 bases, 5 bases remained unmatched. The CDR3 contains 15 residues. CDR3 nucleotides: TGTGCCAGCAGTGCCAGGACTAGCGGCGACAATGAGCAGTTCTTC. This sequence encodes CASSARTSGDNEQFF.

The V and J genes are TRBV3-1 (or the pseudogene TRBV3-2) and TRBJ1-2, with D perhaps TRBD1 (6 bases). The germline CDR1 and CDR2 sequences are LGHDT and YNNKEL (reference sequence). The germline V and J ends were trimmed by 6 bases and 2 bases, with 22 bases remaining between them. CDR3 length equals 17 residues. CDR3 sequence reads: CASSRRAGTKNNYGYTF. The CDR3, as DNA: TGTGCCAGCAGTCGACGTGCCGGGACAAAGAACAACTATGGCTACACCTTC.

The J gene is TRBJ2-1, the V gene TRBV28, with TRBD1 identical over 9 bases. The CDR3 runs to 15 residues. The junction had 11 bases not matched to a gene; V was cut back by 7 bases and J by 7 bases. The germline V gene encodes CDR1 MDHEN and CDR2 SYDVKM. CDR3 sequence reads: CASNRSGQGRNEQFF. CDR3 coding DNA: TGTGCCAGCAACAGATCGGGACAGGGAAGAAATGAGCAGTTCTTC.

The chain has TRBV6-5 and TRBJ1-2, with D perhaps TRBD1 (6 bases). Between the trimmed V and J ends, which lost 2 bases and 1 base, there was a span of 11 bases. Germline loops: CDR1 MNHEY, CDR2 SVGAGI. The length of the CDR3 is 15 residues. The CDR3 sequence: CASSYDYRDNYGYTF. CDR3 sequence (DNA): TGTGCCAGCAGTTACGACTACAGGGATAACTATGGCTACACCTTC.

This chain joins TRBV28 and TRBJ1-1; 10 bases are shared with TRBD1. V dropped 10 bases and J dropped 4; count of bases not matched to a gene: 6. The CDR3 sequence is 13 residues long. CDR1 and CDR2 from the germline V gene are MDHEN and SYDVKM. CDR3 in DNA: TGTGCCACCCGGACAGGGGGTAGCACTGAAGCTTTCTTT. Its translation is CATRTGGSTEAFF.

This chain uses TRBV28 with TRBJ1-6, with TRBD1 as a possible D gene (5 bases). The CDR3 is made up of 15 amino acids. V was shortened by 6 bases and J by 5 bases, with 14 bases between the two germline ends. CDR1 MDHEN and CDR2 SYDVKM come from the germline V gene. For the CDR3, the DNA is TGTGCCAGCAGAGGGAACAGGAACAATAATTCACCCCTCCACTTT. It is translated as CASRGNRNNNSPLHF. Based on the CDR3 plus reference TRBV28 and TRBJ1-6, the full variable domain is DVKVTQSSRYLVKRTGEKVFLECVQDMDHENMFWYRQDPGLGLRLIYFSYDVKMKEKGDIPEGYSVSREKKERFSLILESASTNQTSMYLCASRGNRNNNSPLHFGNGTRLTVT.

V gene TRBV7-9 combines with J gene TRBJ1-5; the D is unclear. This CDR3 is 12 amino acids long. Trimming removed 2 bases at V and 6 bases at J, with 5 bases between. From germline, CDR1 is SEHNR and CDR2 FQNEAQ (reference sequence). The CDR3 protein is CASSLNGQPQHF. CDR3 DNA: TGTGCCAGCAGCTTAAACGGTCAGCCCCAGCATTTT. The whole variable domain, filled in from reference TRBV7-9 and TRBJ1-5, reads DTGVSQNPRHKITKRGQNVTFRCDPISEHNRLYWYRQTLGQGPEFLTYFQNEAQLEKSRLLSDRFSAERPKGSFSTLEIQRTEQGDSAMYLCASSLNGQPQHFGDGTRLSIL.

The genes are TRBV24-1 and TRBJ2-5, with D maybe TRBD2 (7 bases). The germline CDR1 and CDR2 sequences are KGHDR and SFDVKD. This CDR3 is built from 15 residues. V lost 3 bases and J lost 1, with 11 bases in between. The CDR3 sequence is CATSDPRGGQETQYF. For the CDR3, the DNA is TGTGCCACCAGTGATCCTAGGGGGGGCCAAGAGACCCAGTACTTC.

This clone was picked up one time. The CDR3 bases are TGTGCCAGCAGCTTCCGGGACTTCCAAGAGACCCAGTACTTC. Translating gives CASSFRDFQETQYF. The rearrangement joins TRBV5-6 to TRBJ2-5, with D perhaps TRBD2 (6 bases). Trimming pared 2 bases from V and 1 base from J, leaving 9 bases between. The CDR3 runs to 14 residues. CDR1 SGHDT and CDR2 YYEEEE come from the germline V gene.

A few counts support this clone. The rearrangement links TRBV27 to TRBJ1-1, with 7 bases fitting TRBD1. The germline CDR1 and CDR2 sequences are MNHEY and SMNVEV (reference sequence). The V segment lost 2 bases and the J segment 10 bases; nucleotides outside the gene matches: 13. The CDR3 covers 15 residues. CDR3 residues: CASSLGYRTGQPAFF. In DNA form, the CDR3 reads TGTGCCAGCAGTTTAGGATACAGGACGGGACAGCCAGCTTTCTTT.

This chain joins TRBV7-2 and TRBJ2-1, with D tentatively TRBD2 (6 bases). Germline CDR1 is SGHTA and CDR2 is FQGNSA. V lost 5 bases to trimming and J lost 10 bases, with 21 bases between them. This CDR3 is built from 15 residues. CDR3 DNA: TGTGCCAGCAGCACCCCTAGTCCACTACTAGCAGAGCAGTTCTTC. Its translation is CASSTPSPLLAEQFF.